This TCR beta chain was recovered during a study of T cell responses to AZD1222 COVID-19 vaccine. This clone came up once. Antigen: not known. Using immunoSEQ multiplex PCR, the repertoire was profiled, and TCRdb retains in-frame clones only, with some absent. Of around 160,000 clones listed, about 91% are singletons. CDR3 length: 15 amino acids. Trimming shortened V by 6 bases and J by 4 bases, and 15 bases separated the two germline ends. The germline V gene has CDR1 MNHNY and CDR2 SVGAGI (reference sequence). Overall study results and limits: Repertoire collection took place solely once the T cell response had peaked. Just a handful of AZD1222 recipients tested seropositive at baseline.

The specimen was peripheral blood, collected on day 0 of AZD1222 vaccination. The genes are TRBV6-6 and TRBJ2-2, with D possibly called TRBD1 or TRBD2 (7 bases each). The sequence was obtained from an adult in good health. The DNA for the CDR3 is TGTGCCAGCAGCACCAGGGGGGGAGGCACCGGGGAGCTGTTTTTT. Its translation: CASSTRGGGTGELFF.